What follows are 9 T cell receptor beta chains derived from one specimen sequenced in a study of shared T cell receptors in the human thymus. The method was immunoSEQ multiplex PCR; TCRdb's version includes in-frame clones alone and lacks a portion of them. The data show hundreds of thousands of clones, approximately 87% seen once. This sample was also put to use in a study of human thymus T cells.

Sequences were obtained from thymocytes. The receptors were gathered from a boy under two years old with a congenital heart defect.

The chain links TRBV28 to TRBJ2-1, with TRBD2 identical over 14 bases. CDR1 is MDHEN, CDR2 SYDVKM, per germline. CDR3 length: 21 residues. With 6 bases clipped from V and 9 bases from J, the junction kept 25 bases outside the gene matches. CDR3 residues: CASSELDLGTSGRGDRSEQFF. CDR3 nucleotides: TGTGCCAGCAGCGAACTCGACCTCGGGACTAGCGGGAGAGGAGATCGTAGTGAGCAGTTCTTC.

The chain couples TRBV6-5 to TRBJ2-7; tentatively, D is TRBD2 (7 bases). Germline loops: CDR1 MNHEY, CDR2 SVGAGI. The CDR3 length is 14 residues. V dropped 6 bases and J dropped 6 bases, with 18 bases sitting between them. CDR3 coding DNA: TGTGCCAGCAGCCGATTGGGGGGGCGAGTCGAGCAGTACTTC. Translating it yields CASSRLGGRVEQYF.

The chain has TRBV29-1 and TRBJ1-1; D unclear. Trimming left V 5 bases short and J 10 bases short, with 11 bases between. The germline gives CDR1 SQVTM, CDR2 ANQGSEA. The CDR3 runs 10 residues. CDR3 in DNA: TGCAGCGTTCTCGACCAGGCAGCTTTCTTT. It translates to CSVLDQAAFF.

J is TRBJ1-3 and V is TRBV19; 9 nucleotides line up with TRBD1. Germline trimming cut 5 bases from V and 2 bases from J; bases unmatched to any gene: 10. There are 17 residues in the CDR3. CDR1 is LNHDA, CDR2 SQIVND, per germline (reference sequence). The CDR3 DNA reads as TGTGCCAGTAGTCCCCGGGACAGGGATCAGGCTGGAAACACCATATATTTT. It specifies CASSPRDRDQAGNTIYF.

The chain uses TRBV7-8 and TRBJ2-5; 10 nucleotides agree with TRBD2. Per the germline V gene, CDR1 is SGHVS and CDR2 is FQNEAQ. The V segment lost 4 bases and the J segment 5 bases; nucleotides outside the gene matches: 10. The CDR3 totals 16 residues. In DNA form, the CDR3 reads TGTGCCAGCAGCTCTGCCCTAGCGGGAGTCCGGGAGACCCAGTACTTC. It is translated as CASSSALAGVRETQYF. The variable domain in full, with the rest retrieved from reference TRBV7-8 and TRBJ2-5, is GAGVSQSPRYKVAKRGQDVALRCDPISGHVSLFWYQQALGQGPEFLTYFQNEAQLDKSGLPSDRFFAERPEGSVSTLKIQRTQQEDSAVYLCASSSALAGVRETQYFGPGTRLLVL.

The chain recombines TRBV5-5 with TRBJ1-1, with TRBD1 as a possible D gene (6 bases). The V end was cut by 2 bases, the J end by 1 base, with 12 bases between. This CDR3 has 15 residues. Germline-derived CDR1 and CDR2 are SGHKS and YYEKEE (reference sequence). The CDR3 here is CASSFWGGPNTEAFF. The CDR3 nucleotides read TGTGCCAGCAGCTTCTGGGGGGGGCCGAACACTGAAGCTTTCTTT.

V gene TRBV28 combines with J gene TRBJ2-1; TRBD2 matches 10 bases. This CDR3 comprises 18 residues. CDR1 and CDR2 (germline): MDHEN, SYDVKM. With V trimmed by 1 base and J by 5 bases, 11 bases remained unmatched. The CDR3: CASSLLPGSSGSDNEQFF. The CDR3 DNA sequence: TGTGCCAGCAGTTTATTGCCCGGGTCTAGCGGGAGTGACAATGAGCAGTTCTTC.

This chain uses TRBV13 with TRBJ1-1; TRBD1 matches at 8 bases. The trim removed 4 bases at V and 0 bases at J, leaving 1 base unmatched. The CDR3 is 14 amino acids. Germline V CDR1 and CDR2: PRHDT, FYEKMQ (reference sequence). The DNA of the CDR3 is TGTGCCAGCAGCTCGGACAGGGTGAACACTGAAGCTTTCTTT. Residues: CASSSDRVNTEAFF.

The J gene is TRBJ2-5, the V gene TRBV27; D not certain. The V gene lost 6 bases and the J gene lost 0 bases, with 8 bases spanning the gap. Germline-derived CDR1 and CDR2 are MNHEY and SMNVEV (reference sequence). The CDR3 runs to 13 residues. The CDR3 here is CASRALYQETQYF. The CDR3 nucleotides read TGTGCCAGCAGGGCCCTGTACCAAGAGACCCAGTACTTC.